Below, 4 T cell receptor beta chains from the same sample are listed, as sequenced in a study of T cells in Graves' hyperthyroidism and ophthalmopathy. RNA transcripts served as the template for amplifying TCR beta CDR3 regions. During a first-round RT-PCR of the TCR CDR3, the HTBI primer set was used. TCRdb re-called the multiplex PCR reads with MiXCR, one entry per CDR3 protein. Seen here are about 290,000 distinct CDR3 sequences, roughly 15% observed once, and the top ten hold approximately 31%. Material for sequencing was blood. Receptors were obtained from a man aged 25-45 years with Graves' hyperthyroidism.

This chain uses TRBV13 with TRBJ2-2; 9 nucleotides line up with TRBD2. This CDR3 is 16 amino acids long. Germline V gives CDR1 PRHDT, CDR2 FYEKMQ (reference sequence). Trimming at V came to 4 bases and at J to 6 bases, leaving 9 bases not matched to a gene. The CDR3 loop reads CASSYEGGRAPGELFF. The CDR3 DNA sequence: TGTGCCAGCAGCTACGAGGGCGGGAGGGCCCCCGGGGAGCTGTTTTTT.

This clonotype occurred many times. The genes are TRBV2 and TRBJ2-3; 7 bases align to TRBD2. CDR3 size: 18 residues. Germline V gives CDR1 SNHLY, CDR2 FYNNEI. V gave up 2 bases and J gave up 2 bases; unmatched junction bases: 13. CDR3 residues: CASSESSLIAGITDTQYF. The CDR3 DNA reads TGTGCCAGCAGTGAAAGTTCTTTGATAGCGGGCATCACAGATACGCAGTATTTT.

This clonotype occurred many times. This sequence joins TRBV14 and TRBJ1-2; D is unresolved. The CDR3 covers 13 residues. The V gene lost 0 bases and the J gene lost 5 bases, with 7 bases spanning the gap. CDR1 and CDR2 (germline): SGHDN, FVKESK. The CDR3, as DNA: TGTGCCAGCAGCCAAGATTCACAGTATGGCTACACCTTC. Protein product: CASSQDSQYGYTF.

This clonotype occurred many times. The CDR3 region is CATSDSGQAKNIQYF. The CDR3 DNA reads as TGTGCCACCAGTGATTCGGGACAGGCCAAAAACATTCAGTACTTC. V and J are TRBV24-1 and TRBJ2-4, with TRBD1 matching over 7 bases. Germline V lookup: CDR1 KGHDR, CDR2 SFDVKD. The CDR3 is 15 residues long. The J segment lost 1 base and the V segment lost 2 bases, leaving 1 base of the junction unmatched.